The 16 T cell receptor beta chains listed next were all sequenced from one sample in a study of blood T cell repertoires in COVID-19. Sequenced by immunoSEQ multiplex PCR; TCRdb stores in-frame clones only, minus some. The repertoire consists of approximately 230,000 clones, with roughly 79% occurring once and the leading ten covering about 15%. The sample comprised PBMCs or T cells enriched from blood (not recorded which). The receptors derive from a man aged 35-49 years who had recovered from COVID-19.

J is TRBJ1-1 and V is TRBV5-4; D is unresolved. V dropped 5 bases and J dropped 0 bases, with 20 bases sitting between them. The germline gives CDR1 SGHNT, CDR2 YYREEE (reference sequence). The CDR3 is 17 amino acids. CDR3 DNA: TGTGCCAGCAGTCCCGGGTCGTCAAAAAGCGTGAACACTGAAGCTTTCTTT. This codes for CASSPGSSKSVNTEAFF.

The chain combines TRBV29-1 with TRBJ1-1; D is uncertain. The germline V and J ends were trimmed by 7 bases and 4 bases, with 13 bases remaining between them. Germline CDR1 is SQVTM and CDR2 is ANQGSEA. The CDR3 totals 12 residues. CDR3 DNA sequence: TGCAGCGCCGCACCCGGAGTCACTGAAGCTTTCTTT. Translating gives CSAAPGVTEAFF.

The chain uses TRBV5-4 and TRBJ2-3, with no clear D. The CDR3 has 14 amino acids. Germline-derived CDR1 and CDR2 are SGHNT and YYREEE (reference sequence). V shed 4 bases and J shed 2 bases, with 11 bases lying between them. This chain's CDR3 is CASSPPTHTDTQYF. CDR3 nucleotides: TGTGCCAGCAGCCCCCCGACTCACACAGATACGCAGTATTTT.

In its sample, this clone was seen a few times. The chain recombines TRBV3-1 (or the pseudogene TRBV3-2) with TRBJ1-2; TRBD1 matches 9 bases. The V and J ends lost 4 bases and 3 bases, in that order; junction bases with no gene match: 3. CDR3 length: 14 residues. Germline CDR1 LGHDT, CDR2 YNNKEL (reference sequence). The CDR3 DNA reads TGTGCCAGCAGCCGCCGGACAGGGGACTATGGCTACACCTTC. Translating gives CASSRRTGDYGYTF.

This chain joins TRBV2 and TRBJ1-1; D may be TRBD1 (5 bases). Per the germline V gene, CDR1 is SNHLY and CDR2 is FYNNEI. The CDR3 consists of 13 residues. V was clipped by 8 bases and J by 2 bases, with 12 bases between them. The CDR3 DNA reads as TGTGCCAGCCGTGGACAATTTAACACTGAAGCTTTCTTT. Its translation: CASRGQFNTEAFF.

The chain carries TRBV28 and TRBJ1-2; TRBD1 aligns across 7 bases. The CDR3 runs 12 residues. The germline CDR1 and CDR2 sequences are MDHEN and SYDVKM. Losses at the gene ends were 6 bases for V and 6 bases for J; bases not matched to a gene: 4. In nucleotides, the CDR3 is TGTGCCAGCAGGGTACAGGGGAATGGCTACACCTTC. Translating it yields CASRVQGNGYTF.

The chain couples TRBV7-2 to TRBJ1-2, with D perhaps matching TRBD1 (6 bases). From germline, CDR1 is SGHTA and CDR2 FQGNSA. V was shortened by 6 bases and J by 2 bases, with 13 bases between the two germline ends. The length of the CDR3 is 14 residues. CDR3 in DNA: TGTGCCAGCAGTCCACCCGGACAGAACTATGGCTACACCTTC. Amino acids: CASSPPGQNYGYTF. The full variable domain, with the rest looked up from reference TRBV7-2 and TRBJ1-2, is GAGVSQSPSNKVTEKGKDVELRCDPISGHTALYWYRQSLGQGLEFLIYFQGNSAPDKSGLPSDRFSAERTGGSVSTLTIQRTQQEDSAVYLCASSPPGQNYGYTFGSGTRLTVV.

This chain joins TRBV27 and TRBJ2-7, with 10 bases identical to TRBD1. The V and J ends lost 8 bases and 5 bases, in that order; junction bases with no gene match: 12. Germline CDR1 reads MNHEY; CDR2 reads SMNVEV (reference sequence). This CDR3 contains 15 residues. The CDR3 reads CASSSPGTGVDEQYF. CDR3 DNA: TGTGCCAGCTCTTCCCCCGGGACAGGGGTTGACGAGCAGTACTTC.

This clone appeared a few times. The rearrangement uses TRBV5-1 and TRBJ1-1; D remains unclear. Germline CDR1 SGHRS, CDR2 YFSETQ. The CDR3 totals 15 residues. Trimming left V 1 base short and J 6 bases short, with 16 bases between. The CDR3 nucleotides are TGCGCCAGCAGCTTGACTGGCCCCGGAGGGTCTGAAGCTTTCTTT. Translation: CASSLTGPGGSEAFF.

This chain joins TRBV5-6 and TRBJ1-2; 7 bases map to TRBD1. The CDR3 runs to 16 residues. Germline CDR1 reads SGHDT; CDR2 reads YYEEEE. Trimming cost V 0 bases and J 8 bases; bases outside gene matches: 13. The CDR3 protein is CASSLEPDRVIGGYTF. The CDR3 DNA is TGTGCCAGCAGCTTGGAGCCTGACAGGGTGATCGGGGGCTACACCTTC.

In DNA form, the CDR3 reads TGTGCCAGCAGCTCCCAGACAAGAGGGCAATCACCCCTCCACTTT. Residues: CASSSQTRGQSPLHF. The chain employs TRBV7-2 and TRBJ1-6, with D unclear. The V gene lost 4 bases and the J gene lost 10 bases, with 17 bases spanning the gap. Germline V gene lookup returns CDR1 SGHTA and CDR2 FQGNSA. This CDR3 has 15 residues.

This chain's CDR3 is CASSLVAAGDTEAFF. The CDR3 nucleotides read TGCGCCAGCAGCTTGGTGGCAGCGGGGGACACTGAAGCTTTCTTT. The J gene is TRBJ1-1, the V gene TRBV5-1; tentatively, D is TRBD1 (5 bases). The CDR3 contains 15 residues. Trimming left V 0 bases short and J 3 bases short, with 12 bases between. Germline CDR1 SGHRS, CDR2 YFSETQ. Together with reference TRBV5-1 and TRBJ1-1, the CDR3 gives the full variable domain: KAGVTQTPRYLIKTRGQQVTLSCSPISGHRSVSWYQQTPGQGLQFLFEYFSETQRNKGNFPGRFSGRQFSNSRSEMNVSTLELGDSALYLCASSLVAAGDTEAFFGQGTRLTVV.

This chain joins TRBV3-1 (or the pseudogene TRBV3-2) and TRBJ2-7, with 13 bases matching TRBD2. J gave up 7 bases and V 1 base, and 4 bases lay outside the gene matches. From germline, CDR1 is LGHDT and CDR2 YNNKEL (reference sequence). This CDR3 comprises 15 residues. The CDR3 DNA follows: TGTGCCAGCAGCCAAGGACTAGCGGGGGGTCGGGAGCAGTACTTC. It codes for CASSQGLAGGREQYF.

J is TRBJ2-2 and V is TRBV9; 7 bases line up with TRBD1. The CDR3 totals 15 residues. V was pared by 6 bases and J by 2 bases, with 7 bases of the junction left unmatched. The germline gives CDR1 SGDLS, CDR2 YYNGEE. CDR3 protein: CASTRRDSNTGELFF. For the CDR3, the DNA is TGTGCCAGCACCCGCCGGGACAGTAACACCGGGGAGCTGTTTTTT.

The sample holds a few counts of this clone. This chain uses TRBV7-2 with TRBJ1-5, with D maybe TRBD1 (5 bases). Trimming took 1 base from V and 7 from J, leaving 14 bases between them. CDR1 is SGHTA and CDR2 is FQGNSA in the germline V gene. The CDR3 totals 15 residues. The CDR3 DNA is TGTGCCAGCAGCTTAGTACCGGGGGTAGGGCAGCCCCAGCATTTT. Amino acid sequence: CASSLVPGVGQPQHF.

This rearrangement joins TRBV6-5 to TRBJ1-5; D is unresolved. V lost 4 bases and J lost 3, with 10 bases in between. The germline gives CDR1 MNHEY, CDR2 SVGAGI. This CDR3 is built from 14 residues. The CDR3 DNA sequence: TGTGCCAGCAGTTCTGGCAGACTCAATCAGCCCCAGCATTTT. It specifies CASSSGRLNQPQHF.